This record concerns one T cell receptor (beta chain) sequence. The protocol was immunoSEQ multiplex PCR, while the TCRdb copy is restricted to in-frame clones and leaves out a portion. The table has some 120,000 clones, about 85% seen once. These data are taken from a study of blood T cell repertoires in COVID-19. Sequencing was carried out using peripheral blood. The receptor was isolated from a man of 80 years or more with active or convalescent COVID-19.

Written as DNA, the CDR3 is TGCAGTGCTGGGGGCAATGAAAAACTGTTTTTT. It codes for CSAGGNEKLFF. The chain uses TRBV20-1 and TRBJ1-4; tentatively, D is TRBD1 (6 bases). The V gene's germline CDR1 is DFQATT and CDR2 SNEGSKA (reference sequence). The CDR3 totals 11 residues. V lost 5 bases to trimming and J lost 5 bases, with 6 bases between them.